This T cell receptor (beta chain) came from a study of cytotoxic CD8 clonotypes in ibrutinib-treated CLL. Looking at the study overall: The cohort had over nine relapsed/refractory and over 14 treatment-naive patients, around 18 IGHV unmutated. Samples yielded averages of 250,000 or so productive templates and fewer than 95,000 productive rearrangements.

To note about this clone: Its specificity is unknown.

TCR beta libraries used around 2.2 micrograms of DNA from cryopreserved PBMCs. Study-wide results and caveats: There were differences in sampling times between sustained-remission and progressing patients.

The CDR3 runs 14 residues. V lost 7 bases and J lost 8; bases outside the gene matches: 11. The V gene's germline CDR1 is SGHNT and CDR2 YENEEA. TCRdb keeps only in-frame clones here, not all; method: immunoSEQ multiplex PCR. The table lists 20,000 to 25,000 clones, 70% to 75% of them singletons. This sample comprised PBMCs, obtained after 12 months of ibrutinib treatment. The genes are TRBV11-3 and TRBJ1-2, with TRBD1 matching over 9 bases. This receptor was identified in a human donor with chronic lymphocytic leukemia. The CDR3: CASTRRDREDGYTF. DNA of the CDR3: TGTGCCAGCACCAGGAGGGACAGGGAGGACGGCTACACCTTC.